What follows is one TCR beta chain and its context. Its antigen is currently unknown. One end of the junction does not line up with germline, which may come from a read error. This CDR3 spans 14 amino acids. CDR1 MNHEY and CDR2 SVGAGI come from the germline V gene. This sample is drawn from a study of cytomegalovirus exposure and HLA in healthy donors. Primers for the PCR totalled 60 Vbeta and 13 Jbeta. Measured with immunoSEQ multiplex PCR; TCRdb has only the in-frame clones, and not every one. This table has around 150,000 clones, more than 70% appearing once. Study-level results: Association of a missense DCLRE1C variant with TCR beta V- and J-gene trimming was reported in a later analysis. Confirmation was obtained in vitro that a few CMV-associated chains are specific for CMV antigens. CMV serostatus was the only immune exposure information that was available. Some V segments could not be told apart, so they were left out, TRBV6-2 and TRBV6-3 among them.

The sequence was obtained from a man aged 35 to 55 in good health and CMV-seronegative. The genes are TRBV6-5 and TRBJ1-2, with no clear D. Sequenced input: PBMCs. The CDR3 nucleotides are TGTGCCAGCAGTTACACCGGTCAGGCCTATGGCCACACCTTC. Translated, it gives CASSYTGQAYGHTF.